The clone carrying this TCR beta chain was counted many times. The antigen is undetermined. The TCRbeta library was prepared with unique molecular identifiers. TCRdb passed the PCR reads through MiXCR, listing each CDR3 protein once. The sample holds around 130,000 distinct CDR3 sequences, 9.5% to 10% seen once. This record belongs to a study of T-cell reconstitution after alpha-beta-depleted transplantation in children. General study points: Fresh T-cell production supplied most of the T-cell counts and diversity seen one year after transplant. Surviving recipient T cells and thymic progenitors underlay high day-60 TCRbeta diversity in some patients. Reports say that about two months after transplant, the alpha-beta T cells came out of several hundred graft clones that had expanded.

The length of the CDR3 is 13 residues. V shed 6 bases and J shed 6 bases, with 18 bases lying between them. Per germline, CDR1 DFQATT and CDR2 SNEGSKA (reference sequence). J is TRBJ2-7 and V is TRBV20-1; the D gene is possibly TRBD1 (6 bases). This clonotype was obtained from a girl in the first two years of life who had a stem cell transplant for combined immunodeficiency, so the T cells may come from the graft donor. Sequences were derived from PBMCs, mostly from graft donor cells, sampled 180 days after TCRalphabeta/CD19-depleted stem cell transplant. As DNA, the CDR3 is TGCAGTGCGAATGGAGACAGGTACTCCGAGCAGTACTTC. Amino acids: CSANGDRYSEQYF.